What follows are 23 T cell receptor beta chains derived from one specimen sequenced in a study of Graves' ophthalmopathy and Graves' hyperthyroidism. Amplification targeted the TCR beta CDR3 regions, with RNA transcripts as the source material. Second-round multiplex PCR followed a first-round RT-PCR using HTBI primers. MiXCR, applied by TCRdb to the multiplex PCR reads, yields one record per CDR3 protein. The sample holds about 620,000 distinct CDR3 sequences, 22% seen once. The sequenced sample consisted of peripheral blood. The receptors stem from a woman aged 18-29 years with stable Graves' hyperthyroidism. Some clones in this sample may be carry-over from other donors' samples.

This clonotype was counted at least ten times. The chain is built from TRBV6-1 and TRBJ1-1; D call uncertain. In germline, CDR1 is MNHNS, CDR2 SASEGT. The CDR3 contains 14 residues. Trimming stripped 4 bases from V and 0 bases from J, with 9 bases between. This CDR3 is CASSVGNMNTEAFF. CDR3 nucleotides: TGTGCCAGCAGTGTTGGAAACATGAACACTGAAGCTTTCTTT.

This clonotype was counted a few times. This chain links TRBV12-3 or TRBV12-4 with TRBJ1-2, with D unresolved. Deletions cut 2 bases from V and 9 bases from J, with 10 bases between. The CDR3 is 12 amino acids. The CDR3 reads CASSLYTDRYTF. The CDR3 DNA reads TGTGCCAGCAGTTTATACACGGATCGCTACACCTTC.

The chain couples TRBV7-2 to TRBJ2-7, with D unclear. CDR1 and CDR2 (germline): SGHTA, FQGNSA. Trimming pared 0 bases from V and 3 bases from J, leaving 9 bases between. The CDR3 sequence is 14 residues long. In DNA, the CDR3 is TGTGCCAGCAGCTTAGCGGGAACGCACTACGAGCAGTACTTC. Amino acid sequence: CASSLAGTHYEQYF.

V and J are TRBV4-1 and TRBJ2-7; possibly TRBD1 for D (6 bases). V was clipped by 1 base and J by 0 bases, with 16 bases between them. Germline V lookup: CDR1 MGHRA, CDR2 YSYEKL. The CDR3 runs 17 residues. CDR3 residues: CASSQGLLRGTSYEQYF. The DNA of the CDR3 is TGCGCCAGCAGCCAAGGCCTATTGAGGGGGACCTCCTACGAGCAGTACTTC.

This clonotype was counted many times. The chain is built from TRBV7-2 and TRBJ1-6, with TRBD1 as a possible D gene (6 bases). Germline CDR1 reads SGHTA; CDR2 reads FQGNSA. There are 15 residues in the CDR3. V was trimmed by 2 bases and J by 9 bases, leaving 14 bases between them. This chain's CDR3 is CASSLWRGLGSPLHF. The CDR3 bases are TGTGCCAGCAGCTTATGGCGGGGGCTGGGTTCACCCCTCCACTTT.

V is TRBV7-2 and J is TRBJ1-2; 8 bases are a match to TRBD1. V trimming: 2 bases; J trimming: 6 bases; junction bases outside the gene matches: 8. There are 15 residues in the CDR3. Germline CDR1 reads SGHTA; CDR2 reads FQGNSA. The CDR3 here is CASSLSGGAVNGYTF. CDR3 sequence (DNA): TGTGCCAGCAGCTTATCAGGGGGCGCGGTTAATGGCTACACCTTC.

This clonotype was seen repeatedly, ten times or more. This chain connects TRBV25-1 to TRBJ2-7; 9 nucleotides match TRBD1. Germline assignment: CDR1 MGHDK and CDR2 SYGVNS. V dropped 6 bases and J dropped 1; count of bases not matched to a gene: 4. This CDR3 contains 14 residues. Written as DNA, the CDR3 is TGTGCCAGCAGCTGGACAGGGGATTCCTACGAGCAGTACTTC. Amino acid sequence: CASSWTGDSYEQYF.

On this clonotype itself: Possible read error: a much larger clone is one base away. V gene TRBV12-3 or TRBV12-4 combines with J gene TRBJ1-2; D is undetermined. This CDR3 is built from 14 residues. This chain's CDR3 is CASSLGRETTGYTF. DNA of the CDR3: TGTGCCAGCAGCTTAGGACGGGAGACTACCGGCTACACCTTC.

There are many counts of this clonotype. The chain carries TRBV2 and TRBJ1-5, with D hard to call. V lost 7 bases and J lost 4, with 11 bases in between. Germline CDR1 is SNHLY and CDR2 is FYNNEI. The length of the CDR3 is 13 residues. CDR3 protein: CASTTQLNQPQHF. The CDR3 DNA sequence: TGTGCCAGCACGACACAGTTAAATCAGCCCCAGCATTTT.

This clonotype came up many times. The chain joins TRBV7-6 to TRBJ1-3; 8 bases fit TRBD1. Per germline, CDR1 SGHVS and CDR2 FNYEAQ. CDR3 length equals 15 residues. Trimming at V came to 3 bases and at J to 3 bases, leaving 4 bases not matched to a gene. CDR3 DNA sequence: TGTGCCAGCAGCTTTTCAGGGGGCTTTGGAAACACCATATATTTT. It encodes CASSFSGGFGNTIYF.

This clonotype showed up just a few times. One base away lies a much larger clone, so this may be a sequencing read error. V and J are TRBV28 and TRBJ2-4; a weak D match, TRBD2 (5 bases). The germline V gene encodes CDR1 MDHEN and CDR2 SYDVKM. The CDR3 spans 14 residues. The CDR3 sequence is CASTGTLAKNIKYF. The CDR3 DNA is TGTGCCAGCACTGGAACCCTAGCCAAAAACATTAAGTACTTC.

This clonotype was detected many times. The CDR3 here is CASSSGPARETQYF. As DNA, the CDR3 is TGTGCCAGCAGCTCAGGCCCCGCTAGGGAGACCCAGTACTTC. The chain employs TRBV7-2 and TRBJ2-5, with D unclear. Germline V gives CDR1 SGHTA, CDR2 FQGNSA. The CDR3 length is 14 residues. V was trimmed by 4 bases and J by 5 bases, leaving 14 bases between them.

About this clonotype: An end of the junction does not agree with germline; a read error may underlie this. J is TRBJ2-4 and V is TRBV4-2; a weak D match, TRBD2 (6 bases). CDR3 length: 17 amino acids. From germline, CDR1 is LGHNA and CDR2 YNFKEQ. The CDR3 coding sequence is TGTGCCAGCAGCCAATTACAAGCGGGCGGTGGGGGTGGCATTAAGTACTTC. This sequence encodes CASSQLQAGGGGGIKYF.

This clonotype came up many times. The V call is TRBV5-1, the J call TRBJ1-1; D is unresolved. Germline V gene data show CDR1 as SGHRS and CDR2 as YFSETQ. V lost 0 bases and J 7 bases, leaving 10 bases between the germline ends. The CDR3 is 13 residues long. CDR3 sequence reads: CASSLDSVGEAFF. In nucleotides, the CDR3 is TGCGCCAGCAGCTTGGATTCCGTCGGTGAAGCTTTCTTT.

The CDR3 region is CSVEAREANYGYTF. The CDR3 DNA sequence: TGCAGCGTTGAGGCCAGGGAAGCGAACTATGGCTACACCTTC. This chain connects TRBV29-1 to TRBJ1-2; TRBD1 is a possible D gene (5 bases). The germline CDR1 and CDR2 sequences are SQVTM and ANQGSEA. The CDR3 is 14 amino acids. Trimming stripped 3 bases from V and 2 bases from J, with 13 bases between.

The rearrangement uses TRBV6-2 or TRBV6-3 and TRBJ2-7; D gene unclear. V shed 5 bases and J shed 0 bases, with 20 bases lying between them. This CDR3 has 17 residues. CDR1 and CDR2 (germline): MNHEY, SVGEGT. The CDR3 DNA reads TGTGCCAGCAGTAGATATAAACGACGGACCCTCTCCTACGAGCAGTACTTC. It is translated as CASSRYKRRTLSYEQYF.

This clonotype was counted many times. The chain carries TRBV12-3 or TRBV12-4 and TRBJ1-5, with TRBD1 as a possible D gene (6 bases). Trimming pared 7 bases from V and 6 bases from J, leaving 19 bases between. The CDR3 has 15 residues. CDR3 bases: TGTGCCAGCACCGCACAGACAGGATCGGGTCAGCCCCAGCATTTT. It is translated as CASTAQTGSGQPQHF.

This clonotype was counted between two and nine times. Possible read error: a much larger clone is one base away. The rearrangement uses TRBV20-1 and TRBJ1-5; tentatively, D is TRBD1 (5 bases). Germline V lookup: CDR1 DFQATT, CDR2 SNEGSKA (reference sequence). This CDR3 spans 14 amino acids. CDR3 DNA sequence: TGCACTGCCCCCCCCCAGGGTAGCAATCAGCCCCAGCATTTT. Encoded protein: CTAPPQGSNQPQHF.

The chain combines TRBV19 with TRBJ2-7; D is unresolved. Trimming removed 5 bases at V and 3 bases at J, with 11 bases between. Germline assignment: CDR1 LNHDA and CDR2 SQIVND (reference sequence). The length of the CDR3 is 13 residues. The CDR3 sequence is CASSFDKGYEQYF. The DNA of the CDR3 is TGTGCCAGTAGTTTTGATAAGGGCTACGAGCAGTACTTC. Looking up the rest from reference TRBV19 and TRBJ2-7 gives the full variable domain: DGGITQSPKYLFRKEGQNVTLSCEQNLNHDAMYWYRQDPGQGLRLIYYSQIVNDFQKGDIAEGYSVSREKKESFPLTVTSAQKNPTAFYLCASSFDKGYEQYFGPGTRLTVT.

The J gene is TRBJ2-7, the V gene TRBV28, with 7 bases lining up with TRBD2. There are 13 residues in the CDR3. V lost 6 bases to trimming and J lost 6 bases; unmatched junction nucleotides: 8. Germline values: CDR1 MDHEN, CDR2 SYDVKM. CDR3 DNA sequence: TGTGCCAGCAGCGAAACTGGGGGGGTCGAGCAGTACTTC. It encodes CASSETGGVEQYF.

This clonotype was seen ten or more times. The gene calls are TRBV5-1 and TRBJ2-7; 8 bases align to TRBD1. Germline CDR1 reads SGHRS; CDR2 reads YFSETQ. This CDR3 spans 14 amino acids. V was pared by 4 bases and J by 6 bases, with 9 bases of the junction left unmatched. The CDR3 coding sequence is TGCGCCAGCAGCGTAACAGGGGGAAACTCCGAGCAGTACTTC. This encodes CASSVTGGNSEQYF.

This rearrangement joins TRBV12-3 or TRBV12-4 to TRBJ2-7; D may be TRBD1 (6 bases). The CDR3 spans 15 residues. V was shortened by 3 bases and J by 3 bases, with 15 bases between the two germline ends. This chain's CDR3 is CASSLFQTGNYEQYF. The CDR3 bases are TGTGCCAGCAGTTTGTTTCAGACAGGAAACTACGAGCAGTACTTC.

This clonotype was seen many times. This rearrangement joins TRBV4-1 to TRBJ1-2; a weak D match, TRBD1 (6 bases). CDR3 size: 15 residues. Trimming removed 1 base at V and 8 bases at J, with 17 bases between. Germline V gene sequence: CDR1 MGHRA, CDR2 YSYEKL. The CDR3 region has the DNA TGCGCCAGCAGCCAAGGTCGCAGGGACATTAGGGGCTACACCTTC. Amino acids: CASSQGRRDIRGYTF.